Included here is one T cell receptor beta chain sequence, with context. This sample was included in a study of blood T cell repertoires in COVID-19. Study-level information: Sites across the United States, Italy and Spain contributed samples from acute and convalescent COVID-19.

Produced via immunoSEQ multiplex PCR; TCRdb's table is partial and in-frame only. The sample carries over 150,000 clones, roughly four fifths recorded once. The CDR3 extends over 12 amino acids. V lost 5 bases to trimming and J lost 4 bases, with 9 bases between them. Germline values: CDR1 KGHSH, CDR2 LQKENI. Participant ages covered roughly 18 to 89 years across about 22 US areas. Participants had their cohort set by participant-reported clinical history. Specimen: PBMCs or T cells enriched from blood (not recorded which). The chain joins TRBV18 to TRBJ2-7, with a tentative D call TRBD1 (6 bases). This TCR was recovered from a man aged 35 to 55 who had recovered from COVID-19. CDR3 protein: CASSTTGYEQYV. In nucleotides, the CDR3 is TGTGCCAGCTCAACCACAGGGTACGAGCAGTACGTC.